A single sample gave rise to the 19 T cell receptor beta chains below, sequenced in a study of cytomegalovirus exposure and HLA in healthy donors. The study ran its PCR with 60 Vbeta and 13 Jbeta primers. The protocol was immunoSEQ multiplex PCR, while the TCRdb copy is restricted to in-frame clones and leaves out a portion. The repertoire holds 55,000 to 75,000 clones, with 80% to 90% as singletons. Sequenced material: PBMCs. The receptors were sampled from a man younger than 30 in good health and CMV-seronegative.

V gene TRBV7-2 combines with J gene TRBJ1-5; 9 bases agree with TRBD1. The germline gives CDR1 SGHTA, CDR2 FQGNSA. The CDR3 has 15 amino acids. Germline trimming cut 4 bases from V and 3 bases from J; bases unmatched to any gene: 4. The CDR3 DNA is TGTGCCAGCAGCTACCGGGACAGGGTCAATCAGCCCCAGCATTTT. Amino acid sequence: CASSYRDRVNQPQHF.

The chain has TRBV12-5 and TRBJ2-1; perhaps TRBD2 as D (5 bases). Trimming left V 4 bases short and J 7 bases short, with 14 bases between. The germline V gene encodes CDR1 LGHNT and CDR2 FRNRAP. The CDR3 contains 14 residues. The CDR3 nucleotides read TGTGCTAGTGGTTCGACAAAACTAGAGAATGAGCAGTTCTTC. Its protein product is CASGSTKLENEQFF.

The V gene is TRBV5-1, the J gene TRBJ2-5; TRBD1 matches 11 bases. The CDR3 is 15 amino acids. V lost 4 bases, J lost 5 bases, and 7 bases stayed unmatched. Germline V CDR1 and CDR2: SGHRS, YFSETQ. The CDR3 coding sequence is TGCGCCAGCAGCCAGGGGACAGGGGGGATTGAGACCCAGTACTTC. This encodes CASSQGTGGIETQYF.

The gene calls are TRBV18 and TRBJ2-7; 7 nucleotides match TRBD1. The CDR3 consists of 14 residues. Trimming at V came to 6 bases and at J to 2 bases, leaving 7 bases not matched to a gene. From germline, CDR1 is KGHSH and CDR2 LQKENI. The CDR3 bases are TGTGCCAGCTCGGCGGACAGGAGCACCTACGAGCAGTACTTC. As protein: CASSADRSTYEQYF. Full variable domain (outside the CDR3, taken from reference TRBV18 and TRBJ2-7): NAGVMQNPRHLVRRRGQEARLRCSPMKGHSHVYWYRQLPEEGLKFMVYLQKENIIDESGMPKERFSAEFPKEGPSILRIQQVVRGDSAAYFCASSADRSTYEQYFGPGTRLTVT.

This chain uses TRBV11-2 with TRBJ2-7, with D possibly being TRBD1 (5 bases). The CDR3 runs 12 residues. The V end was cut by 3 bases, the J end by 3 bases, with 6 bases between. CDR1 and CDR2 (germline): SGHAT, FQNNGV. CDR3 sequence reads: CASSFDSYEQYF. DNA of the CDR3: TGTGCCAGCAGCTTCGACAGCTACGAGCAGTACTTC.

This rearrangement joins TRBV18 to TRBJ2-6, with 7 bases lining up with TRBD1. Germline V gene sequence: CDR1 KGHSH, CDR2 LQKENI. V dropped 3 bases and J dropped 1; count of bases not matched to a gene: 3. The CDR3 length is 16 residues. The CDR3 sequence is CASSPGQSSGANVLTF. CDR3 DNA sequence: TGTGCCAGCTCACCGGGACAGTCTTCTGGGGCCAACGTCCTGACTTTC.

The genes are TRBV6-6 and TRBJ1-6; no reliable D call. The V gene's germline CDR1 is MNHNY and CDR2 SVGAGI (reference sequence). Trimming took off 4 bases at V and 10 bases at J, with 17 bases between the two ends. CDR3 length: 15 residues. The CDR3, as DNA: TGTGCCAGCAGTTTCGACACCCCCGGGGTGTCACCCCTCCACTTT. Amino acids: CASSFDTPGVSPLHF.

V gene TRBV28 combines with J gene TRBJ1-6; 7 bases map to TRBD1. The germline gives CDR1 MDHEN, CDR2 SYDVKM. The CDR3 has 17 residues. Losses at the gene ends were 1 base for V and 13 bases for J; bases not matched to a gene: 16. The chain's CDR3 is CASSLSSLDREGWPLHF. In DNA form, the CDR3 reads TGTGCCAGCAGTTTATCCTCACTCGACAGGGAAGGGTGGCCCCTCCACTTT.

This sequence joins TRBV10-3 and TRBJ2-5, with 11 bases that match TRBD2. The length of the CDR3 is 14 residues. Trimming cost V 6 bases and J 2 bases; bases outside gene matches: 2. Germline V gene lookup returns CDR1 ENHRY and CDR2 SYGVKD. CDR3 loop: CAIRTSGAQETQYF. The CDR3 nucleotides read TGTGCCATCAGGACTAGCGGGGCACAAGAGACCCAGTACTTC.

This chain connects TRBV27 to TRBJ1-5; D is unclear. Trimming took 8 bases from V and 5 from J, leaving 19 bases between them. Germline assignment: CDR1 MNHEY and CDR2 SMNVEV (reference sequence). The CDR3 totals 15 residues. The chain's CDR3 is CASGGLRSPDQPQHF. The CDR3 coding sequence is TGTGCCAGCGGCGGACTGCGGTCTCCAGATCAGCCCCAGCATTTT.

The J gene is TRBJ1-4, the V gene TRBV28, with TRBD1 matching over 7 bases. CDR1 is MDHEN and CDR2 is SYDVKM in the germline V gene. CDR3 size: 15 residues. J lost 8 bases, V lost 6 bases, and 12 bases had no gene match. The chain's CDR3 is CASSTRETGIEKLFF. The CDR3, as DNA: TGTGCCAGCAGCACCCGGGAGACAGGGATCGAAAAACTGTTTTTT.

The rearrangement links TRBV6-6 to TRBJ1-1, with TRBD1 matching over 10 bases. Germline assignment: CDR1 MNHNY and CDR2 SVGAGI (reference sequence). The CDR3 has 12 amino acids. J gave up 8 bases and V 5 bases, and 2 bases lay outside the gene matches. CDR3 amino acids: CASSPDRGEAFF. In DNA, the CDR3 is TGTGCCAGCAGTCCGGACAGGGGGGAAGCTTTCTTT.

This rearrangement joins TRBV6-5 to TRBJ1-3; 7 nucleotides match TRBD1. After removal of 1 base from V and 1 base from J, the junction contained 1 base not matched to a gene. The CDR3 totals 15 residues. Germline V CDR1 and CDR2: MNHEY, SVGAGI. The CDR3 spells CASSYLQGSGNTIYF. CDR3 coding DNA: TGTGCCAGCAGTTACTTACAGGGGTCTGGAAACACCATATATTTT.

The chain carries TRBV4-1 and TRBJ2-2; 7 bases match TRBD1. V trimming: 1 base; J trimming: 5 bases; junction bases outside the gene matches: 4. Germline V gene data show CDR1 as MGHRA and CDR2 as YSYEKL. CDR3 size: 15 residues. CDR3 sequence: CASSQAGGRTGELFF. CDR3 nucleotide sequence: TGCGCCAGCAGCCAAGCAGGGGGAAGGACCGGGGAGCTGTTTTTT.

The rearrangement joins TRBV5-4 to TRBJ1-1; 10 nucleotides line up with TRBD1. CDR1 is SGHNT and CDR2 is YYREEE in the germline V gene (reference sequence). V lost 4 bases, J lost 3 bases, and 12 bases stayed unmatched. This CDR3 is built from 17 residues. Written as DNA, the CDR3 is TGTGCCAGCAGCCCTCTCCCAGGGACAGGGGACTACACTGAAGCTTTCTTT. Translating gives CASSPLPGTGDYTEAFF.

The CDR3 nucleotides are TGTGCCAGCAGTGACTATTTTCCGGGACAGGACAGTTCGATCAATCAGCCCCAGCATTTT. Translating it yields CASSDYFPGQDSSINQPQHF. The V call is TRBV6-4, the J call TRBJ1-5, with 8 bases identical to TRBD1. CDR1 is MRHNA and CDR2 is SNTAGT in the germline V gene. This CDR3 has 20 residues. V gave up 1 base and J gave up 3 bases; unmatched junction bases: 17.

The table lists this clone with a few counts. The rearrangement joins TRBV6-5 to TRBJ2-1; D may be TRBD2 (5 bases). The germline gives CDR1 MNHEY, CDR2 SVGAGI. CDR3 length: 14 amino acids. Deletions cut 0 bases from V and 10 bases from J, with 13 bases between. The CDR3 reads CASSYSLWGEEQFF. CDR3 sequence (DNA): TGTGCCAGCAGTTACTCGTTGTGGGGAGAGGAGCAGTTCTTC.

This chain uses TRBV7-2 with TRBJ1-1; the D gene is possibly TRBD1 (5 bases). V was clipped by 2 bases and J by 10 bases, with 14 bases between them. From germline, CDR1 is SGHTA and CDR2 FQGNSA. The CDR3 runs to 13 residues. The CDR3 loop is CASSLNAGRRAFF. The CDR3 nucleotides are TGTGCCAGCAGCTTAAATGCAGGGCGGCGAGCTTTCTTT.

The J gene is TRBJ2-5, the V gene TRBV7-9, with D perhaps matching TRBD1 (6 bases). Trimming stripped 5 bases from V and 1 base from J, with 11 bases between. CDR1 and CDR2 (germline): SEHNR, FQNEAQ (reference sequence). The CDR3 totals 14 residues. This CDR3 is CASSGQQGQETQYF. CDR3 DNA sequence: TGTGCCAGCAGCGGACAACAGGGCCAAGAGACCCAGTACTTC.